This TCR beta chain originates from a study of T-cell reconstitution after alpha-beta-depleted transplantation in children. Points from the study as a whole: At the one-year point after transplant, T-cell counts and TCRbeta diversity were found to come mostly from T cells that had been newly produced. There were some patients whose high TCRbeta diversity at day 60 came from surviving recipient T cells and thymic progenitors.

This clonotype was seen many times. Antigen: not known. CDR1 and CDR2 (germline): KGHSH, LQKENI. The CDR3 is 12 residues long. The V gene lost 4 bases and the J gene lost 3 bases, with 7 bases spanning the gap. A library of TCRbeta sequences, prepared with unique molecular identifiers, was generated. MiXCR, run by TCRdb on the PCR reads, gives a single entry per CDR3 protein. Of about 170,000 distinct CDR3 sequences in the sample, 11% were seen once. The sequenced sample was PBMCs, obtained before TCRalphabeta/CD19-depleted stem cell transplant. The chain links TRBV18 to TRBJ2-7; no definite D call. The sequence came from a boy under 10 years old with acute myeloid leukemia, due to receive a stem cell transplant. CDR3 residues: CASSLADYEQYF. The CDR3 DNA is TGTGCCAGCTCACTGGCAGACTACGAGCAGTACTTC.